This TCR beta chain was sequenced in a study of cytomegalovirus exposure and HLA in healthy donors. PCR primers comprised 60 Vbeta and 13 Jbeta primers. The assay was immunoSEQ multiplex PCR, and TCRdb's table has in-frame clones only and misses some. Its clone listing holds roughly 140,000 clones. CDR3 size: 13 residues. The germline gives CDR1 MNHNS, CDR2 SASEGT. The V and J ends lost 6 bases and 2 bases respectively, with 10 bases between them. For this clone: What it binds is unknown.

Study-level results: Further analysis, carried out later, found HLA-associated TCR beta chains more clonally expanded than equally common other chains. Donor immune exposure was known only as CMV serostatus. DRB1 had the most TCR associations and HLA-C the fewest, a later analysis found, with rates varying by HLA locus. Researchers reported that a few CMV-associated chains were confirmed in vitro as CMV antigen-specific.

The sample taken for sequencing was PBMCs. The chain employs TRBV6-1 and TRBJ1-1, with D maybe TRBD1 (6 bases). The TCR sequence derives from a man aged 35-49 years in good health and CMV-seronegative. The CDR3 reads CASRLQGNTEAFF. In DNA form, the CDR3 reads TGTGCCAGCAGGTTACAGGGCAACACTGAAGCTTTCTTT.